The next 5 T cell receptor beta chains were all read from a single sample in a study of shared clonotypes between healthy human individuals. Naive CD8 cells, CD45RO-negative and positively selected for CCR7, excluded terminally differentiated effector memory CD45RA+ cells. Clones were sequenced by immunoSEQ multiplex PCR, and TCRdb holds only the in-frame ones, with some missing. There are 1.5 million to 2.5 million clones in the sample; roughly 95% occur only once, and approximately 1% lies in the top ten. The sample was naive CD8+ T cells sorted from blood. These receptors originate from a man aged 18 to 35 in good health.

The rearrangement links TRBV7-9 to TRBJ2-3; unclear D gene. V gave up 6 bases and J gave up 3 bases, with 16 bases separating them. Germline CDR1 reads SEHNR; CDR2 reads FQNEAQ (reference sequence). This CDR3 has 15 amino acids. CDR3 region: CASSPVEGPTDTQYF. The CDR3 DNA reads TGTGCCAGCAGTCCCGTGGAAGGGCCTACAGATACGCAGTATTTT.

In this sample, this clone turned up once. The chain employs TRBV27 and TRBJ2-7; a possible D gene is TRBD2 (6 bases). The V end was cut by 1 base, the J end by 6 bases, with 16 bases between. Germline-derived CDR1 and CDR2 are MNHEY and SMNVEV (reference sequence). The CDR3 spans 15 residues. The chain's CDR3 is CASSLLVMAGIEQYF. CDR3 in DNA: TGTGCCAGCAGTTTATTAGTTATGGCGGGGATCGAGCAGTACTTC.

V gene TRBV27 combines with J gene TRBJ1-2; TRBD1 might be the D (5 bases). Trimming left V 3 bases short and J 1 base short, with 12 bases between. CDR3 size: 15 residues. The germline V gene has CDR1 MNHEY and CDR2 SMNVEV (reference sequence). The CDR3 nucleotides read TGTGCCAGCAGTTTTCTGGACAACCTTAACTATGGCTACACCTTC. Protein product: CASSFLDNLNYGYTF.

The sample holds one count of this clone. This chain joins TRBV27 and TRBJ2-1; D is ambiguous. The germline V gene encodes CDR1 MNHEY and CDR2 SMNVEV (reference sequence). V was pared by 3 bases and J by 12 bases, with 6 bases between. The CDR3 is 10 residues long. CDR3 sequence reads: CASSFSPQFF. In nucleotides, the CDR3 is TGTGCCAGCAGTTTTTCCCCGCAGTTCTTC.

The chain carries TRBV5-1 and TRBJ1-4; D possibly corresponds to TRBD1 (6 bases). Germline V gives CDR1 SGHRS, CDR2 YFSETQ. The CDR3 contains 15 residues. With 2 bases removed from V and 4 bases from J, the gap between germline ends came to 12 bases. CDR3 in amino acids: CASSFNGQSNEKLFF. The CDR3 nucleotides read TGCGCCAGCAGCTTCAATGGACAGAGTAATGAAAAACTGTTTTTT.